This record covers a single T cell receptor (beta chain). The antigen is undetermined. The sample comes from a study of OX40 agonist ivuxolimab in advanced cancers. Study-level points and caveats: At 0.1 to 3.0 mg/kg, clonal expansion of CD4+ and CD8+ blood T cells had occurred by week 6.

The V end was cut by 7 bases, the J end by 9 bases, with 17 bases between. The CDR3 covers 13 residues. CDR1 and CDR2 (germline): SGHRS, YFSETQ. Measured with immunoSEQ multiplex PCR; TCRdb has only the in-frame clones, and not every one. In the table there are about 110,000 clones, approximately 90% of which are singletons. This rearrangement joins TRBV5-1 to TRBJ2-1; TRBD2 is a possible D gene (5 bases). The TCR comes from an adult with an advanced solid tumor such as melanoma, head and neck, liver or kidney cancer. Here the sequenced sample was CD4+ or CD8+ T cells sorted from blood, taken in a trial of the OX40 agonist ivuxolimab. In DNA form, the CDR3 reads TGCGCCAGCGGAGGACCTTCGTTTGCTGAGCAGTTCTTC. Translation gives CASGGPSFAEQFF.